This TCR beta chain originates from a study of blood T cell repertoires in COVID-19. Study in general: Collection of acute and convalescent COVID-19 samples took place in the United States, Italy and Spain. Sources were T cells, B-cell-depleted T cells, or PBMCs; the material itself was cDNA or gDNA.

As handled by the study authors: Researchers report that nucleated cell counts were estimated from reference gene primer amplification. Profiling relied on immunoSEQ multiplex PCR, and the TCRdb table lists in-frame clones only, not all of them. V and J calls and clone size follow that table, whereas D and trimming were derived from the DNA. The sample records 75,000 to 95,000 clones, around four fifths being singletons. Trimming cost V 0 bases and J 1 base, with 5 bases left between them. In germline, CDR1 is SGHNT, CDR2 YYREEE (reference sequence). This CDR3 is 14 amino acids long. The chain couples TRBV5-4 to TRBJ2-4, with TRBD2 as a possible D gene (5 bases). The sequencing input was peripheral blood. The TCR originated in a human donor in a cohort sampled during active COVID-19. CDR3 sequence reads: CASSLGGAKNIQYF. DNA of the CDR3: TGTGCCAGCAGCTTGGGCGGGGCCAAAAACATTCAGTACTTC.